The following is a T cell receptor (beta chain) sequence with its context. The antigen is unknown. CDR3 size: 18 residues. Germline V gene lookup returns CDR1 MGHRA and CDR2 YSYEKL. Losses at the gene ends were 2 bases for V and 3 bases for J; bases not matched to a gene: 15. TCRdb's table, derived via immunoSEQ multiplex PCR, lists solely in-frame clones and lacks some. The data contain over 8,500 clones, over 75% of them seen just once; the ten biggest clones take up approximately 88%. The sample comes from a study of STAT3 mutations in large granular lymphocyte leukemia. Whole-study results and caveats: Treatment regimens differed across patients between samplings. Every T-LGLL patient had at least one immunodominant TCRbeta clonotype. All newly emerging clones after therapy were STAT3 wild type.

This TCR was recovered from a man older than 75 with T-cell large granular lymphocyte leukemia. Some clones in this sample may be carry-over from other donors' samples. The chain is built from TRBV4-1 and TRBJ2-7, with 8 bases aligning to TRBD1. The material sequenced was peripheral blood mononuclear cells. The CDR3 coding sequence is TGCGCCAGCAGCCAAATTCCAACTCTCAGGGGGCGAAACTACGAGCAGTACTTC. Encoded protein: CASSQIPTLRGRNYEQYF.